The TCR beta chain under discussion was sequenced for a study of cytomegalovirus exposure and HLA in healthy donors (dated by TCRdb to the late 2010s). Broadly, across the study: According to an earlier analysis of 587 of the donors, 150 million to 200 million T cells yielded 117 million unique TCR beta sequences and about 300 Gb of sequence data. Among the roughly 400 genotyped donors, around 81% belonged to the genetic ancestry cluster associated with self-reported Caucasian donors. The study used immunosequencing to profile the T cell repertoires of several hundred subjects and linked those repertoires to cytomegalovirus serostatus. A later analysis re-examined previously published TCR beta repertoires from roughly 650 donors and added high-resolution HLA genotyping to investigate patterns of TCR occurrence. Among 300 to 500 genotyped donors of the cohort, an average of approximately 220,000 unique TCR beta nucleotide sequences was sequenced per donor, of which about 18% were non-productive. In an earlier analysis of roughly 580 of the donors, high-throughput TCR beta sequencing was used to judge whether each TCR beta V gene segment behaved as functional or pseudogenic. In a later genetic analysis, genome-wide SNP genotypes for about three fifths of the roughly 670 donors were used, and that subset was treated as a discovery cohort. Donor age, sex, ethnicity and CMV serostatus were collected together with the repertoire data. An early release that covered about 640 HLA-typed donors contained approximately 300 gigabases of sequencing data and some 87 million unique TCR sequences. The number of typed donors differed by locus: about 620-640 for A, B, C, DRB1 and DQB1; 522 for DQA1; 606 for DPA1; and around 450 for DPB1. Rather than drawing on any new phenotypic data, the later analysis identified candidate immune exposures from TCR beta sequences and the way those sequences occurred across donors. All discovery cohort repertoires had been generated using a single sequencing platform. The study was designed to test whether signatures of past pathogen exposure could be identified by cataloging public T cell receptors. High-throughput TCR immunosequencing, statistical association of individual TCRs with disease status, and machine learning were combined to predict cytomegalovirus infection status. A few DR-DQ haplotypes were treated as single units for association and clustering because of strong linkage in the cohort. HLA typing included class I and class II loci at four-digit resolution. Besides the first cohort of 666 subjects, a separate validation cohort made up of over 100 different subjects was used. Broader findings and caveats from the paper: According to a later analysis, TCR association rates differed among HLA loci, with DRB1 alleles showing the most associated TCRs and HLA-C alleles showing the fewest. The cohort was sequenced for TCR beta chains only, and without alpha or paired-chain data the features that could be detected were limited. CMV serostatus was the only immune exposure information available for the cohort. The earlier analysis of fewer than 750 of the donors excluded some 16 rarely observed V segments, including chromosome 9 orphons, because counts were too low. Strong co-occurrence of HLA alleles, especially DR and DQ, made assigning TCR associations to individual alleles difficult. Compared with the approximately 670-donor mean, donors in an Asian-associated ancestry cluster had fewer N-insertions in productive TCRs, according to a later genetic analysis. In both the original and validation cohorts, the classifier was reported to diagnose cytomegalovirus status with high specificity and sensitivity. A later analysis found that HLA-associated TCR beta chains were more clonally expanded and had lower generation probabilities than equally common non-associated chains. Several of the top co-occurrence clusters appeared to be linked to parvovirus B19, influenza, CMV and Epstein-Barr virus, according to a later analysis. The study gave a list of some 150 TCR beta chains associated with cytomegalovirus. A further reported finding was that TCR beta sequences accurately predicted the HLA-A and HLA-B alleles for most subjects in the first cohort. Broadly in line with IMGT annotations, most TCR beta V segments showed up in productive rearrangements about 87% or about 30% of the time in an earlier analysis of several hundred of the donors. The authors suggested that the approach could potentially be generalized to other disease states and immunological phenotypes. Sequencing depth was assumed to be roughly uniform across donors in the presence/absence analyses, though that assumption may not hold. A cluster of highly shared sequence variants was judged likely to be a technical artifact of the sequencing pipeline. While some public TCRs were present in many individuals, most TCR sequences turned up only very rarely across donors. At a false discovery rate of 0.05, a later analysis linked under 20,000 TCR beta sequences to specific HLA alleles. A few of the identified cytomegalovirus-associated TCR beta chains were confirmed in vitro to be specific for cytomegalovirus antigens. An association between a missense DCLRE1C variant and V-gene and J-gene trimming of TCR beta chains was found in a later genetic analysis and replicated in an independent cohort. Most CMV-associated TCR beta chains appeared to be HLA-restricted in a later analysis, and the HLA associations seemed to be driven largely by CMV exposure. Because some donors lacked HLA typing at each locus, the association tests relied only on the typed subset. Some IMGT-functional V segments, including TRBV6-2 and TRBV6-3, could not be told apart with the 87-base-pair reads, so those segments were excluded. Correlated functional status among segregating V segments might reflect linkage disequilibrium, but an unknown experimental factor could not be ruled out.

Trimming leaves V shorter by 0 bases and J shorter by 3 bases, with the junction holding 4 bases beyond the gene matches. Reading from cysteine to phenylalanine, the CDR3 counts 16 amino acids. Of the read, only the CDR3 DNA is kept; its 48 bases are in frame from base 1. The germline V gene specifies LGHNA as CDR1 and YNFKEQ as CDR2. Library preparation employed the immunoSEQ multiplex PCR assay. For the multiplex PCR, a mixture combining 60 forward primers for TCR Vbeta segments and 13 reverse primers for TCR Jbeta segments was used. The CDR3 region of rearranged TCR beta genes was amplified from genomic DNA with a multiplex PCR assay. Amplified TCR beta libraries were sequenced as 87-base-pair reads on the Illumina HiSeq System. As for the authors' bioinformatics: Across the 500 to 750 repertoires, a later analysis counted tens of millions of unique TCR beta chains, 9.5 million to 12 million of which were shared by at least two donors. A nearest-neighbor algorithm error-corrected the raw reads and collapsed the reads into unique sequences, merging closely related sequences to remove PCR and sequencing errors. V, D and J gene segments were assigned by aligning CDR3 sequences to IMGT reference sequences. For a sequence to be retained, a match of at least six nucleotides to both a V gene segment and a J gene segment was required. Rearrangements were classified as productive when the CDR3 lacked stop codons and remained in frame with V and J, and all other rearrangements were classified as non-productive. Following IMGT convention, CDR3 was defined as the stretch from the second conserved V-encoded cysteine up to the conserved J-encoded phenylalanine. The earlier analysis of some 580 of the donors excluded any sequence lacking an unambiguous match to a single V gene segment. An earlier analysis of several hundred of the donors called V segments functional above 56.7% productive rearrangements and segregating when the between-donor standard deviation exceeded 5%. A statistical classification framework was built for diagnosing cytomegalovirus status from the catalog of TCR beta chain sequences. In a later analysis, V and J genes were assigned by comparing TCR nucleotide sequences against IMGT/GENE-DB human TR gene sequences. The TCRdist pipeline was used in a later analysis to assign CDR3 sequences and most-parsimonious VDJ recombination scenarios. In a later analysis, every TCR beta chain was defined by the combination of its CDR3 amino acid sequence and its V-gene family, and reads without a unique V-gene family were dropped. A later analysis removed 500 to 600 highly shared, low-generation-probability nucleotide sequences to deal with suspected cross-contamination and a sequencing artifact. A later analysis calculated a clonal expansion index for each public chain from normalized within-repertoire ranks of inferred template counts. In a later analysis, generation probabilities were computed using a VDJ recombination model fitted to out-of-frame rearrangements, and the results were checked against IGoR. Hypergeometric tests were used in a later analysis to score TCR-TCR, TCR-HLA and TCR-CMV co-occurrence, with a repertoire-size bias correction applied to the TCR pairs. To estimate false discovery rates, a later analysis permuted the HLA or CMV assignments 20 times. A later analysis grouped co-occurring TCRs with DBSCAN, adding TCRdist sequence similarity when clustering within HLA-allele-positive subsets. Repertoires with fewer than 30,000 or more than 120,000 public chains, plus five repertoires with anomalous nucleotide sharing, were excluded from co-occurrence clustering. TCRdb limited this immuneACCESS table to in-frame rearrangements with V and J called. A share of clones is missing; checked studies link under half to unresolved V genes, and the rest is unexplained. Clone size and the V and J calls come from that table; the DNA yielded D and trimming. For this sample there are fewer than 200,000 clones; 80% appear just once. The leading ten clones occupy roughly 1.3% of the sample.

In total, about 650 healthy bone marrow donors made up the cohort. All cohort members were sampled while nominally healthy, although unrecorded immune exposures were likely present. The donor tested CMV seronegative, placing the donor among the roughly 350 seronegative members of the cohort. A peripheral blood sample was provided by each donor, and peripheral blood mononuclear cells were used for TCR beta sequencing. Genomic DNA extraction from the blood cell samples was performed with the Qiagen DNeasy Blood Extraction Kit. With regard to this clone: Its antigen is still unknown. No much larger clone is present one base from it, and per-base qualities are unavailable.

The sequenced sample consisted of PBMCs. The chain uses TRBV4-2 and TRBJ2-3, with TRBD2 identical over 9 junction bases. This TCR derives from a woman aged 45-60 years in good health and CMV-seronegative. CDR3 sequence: CASSQEMSGRTDTQYF. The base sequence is TGTGCCAGCAGCCAAGAAATGAGCGGGAGGACAGATACGCAGTATTTT.